The 8 T cell receptor beta chains reported below all come from one sample, sequenced in a study of blood T cell repertoires in COVID-19. Assay: immunoSEQ multiplex PCR; the TCRdb copy retains only in-frame clones and omits some. The table includes 40,000 to 55,000 clones, more than 75% detected once. Material for sequencing was peripheral blood. These TCRs come from a man aged 50 or older with active COVID-19.

In its sample, this clone was seen once. The gene calls are TRBV3-1 (or the pseudogene TRBV3-2) and TRBJ2-5, with 8 bases lining up with TRBD2. The CDR3 sequence is 15 residues long. V lost 4 bases, J lost 5 bases, and 9 bases stayed unmatched. Per germline, CDR1 LGHDT and CDR2 YNNKEL (reference sequence). As DNA, the CDR3 is TGTGCCAGCAGCCGGCCGGCCGGGGGGGCCGAGACCCAGTACTTC. Its translation: CASSRPAGGAETQYF.

Here the CDR3 DNA reads TGTGCCAGCATAGCGGGATCCGGGGCCTACGAGCAGTACTTC. Protein sequence: CASIAGSGAYEQYF. This chain joins TRBV28 and TRBJ2-7; 8 bases fit TRBD2. J lost 2 bases, V lost 7 bases, and 7 bases had no gene match. The CDR3 runs 14 residues. Germline V lookup: CDR1 MDHEN, CDR2 SYDVKM.

The CDR3 reads CASATQGLKVNQPQHF. CDR3 nucleotides: TGTGCCAGCGCTACCCAGGGGTTGAAAGTCAATCAGCCCCAGCATTTT. V is TRBV5-6 and J is TRBJ1-5; maybe TRBD1 (6 bases). The germline V gene encodes CDR1 SGHDT and CDR2 YYEEEE. The length of the CDR3 is 16 residues. Trimming cost V 7 bases and J 3 bases, with 20 bases left between them.

The chain recombines TRBV5-1 with TRBJ2-6; TRBD1 matches 8 bases. CDR3 size: 16 residues. The V gene end was trimmed by 4 bases and the J gene end by 4 bases; junction bases not matched to a gene: 7. CDR1 is SGHRS, CDR2 YFSETQ, per germline. CDR3 nucleotide sequence: TGCGCCAGCAGCCTGGCAGGGGGCGCCGGGGCCAACGTCCTGACTTTC. Translated, it gives CASSLAGGAGANVLTF. Drawing the rest from reference TRBV5-1 and TRBJ2-6, the complete variable domain is KAGVTQTPRYLIKTRGQQVTLSCSPISGHRSVSWYQQTPGQGLQFLFEYFSETQRNKGNFPGRFSGRQFSNSRSEMNVSTLELGDSALYLCASSLAGGAGANVLTFGAGSRLTVL.

This clone has more than one count but fewer than ten. The chain recombines TRBV5-1 with TRBJ2-3, with 8 bases aligning to TRBD2. Germline V lookup: CDR1 SGHRS, CDR2 YFSETQ. The CDR3 is 15 residues long. Unmatched junction bases numbered 9, after V lost 3 bases and J lost 6 bases. CDR3 in DNA: TGCGCCAGCAGCTCCCAGCGGGGGAAAGGGGATACGCAGTATTTT. It is translated as CASSSQRGKGDTQYF.

This CDR3 is CASSQGLAETQYF. The CDR3 region has the DNA TGTGCCAGCTCACAGGGACTAGCAGAGACCCAGTACTTC. The genes are TRBV18 and TRBJ2-5, with 9 bases that match TRBD2. The length of the CDR3 is 13 residues. V dropped 4 bases and J dropped 4; count of bases not matched to a gene: 1. The V gene's germline CDR1 is KGHSH and CDR2 LQKENI.

The chain carries TRBV27 and TRBJ1-1; D unclear. Germline lookup yields CDR1 MNHEY and CDR2 SMNVEV (reference sequence). The V end lost 5 bases, the J end lost 1 base, and 20 bases lay between the germline ends. The CDR3 has 17 residues. Written as DNA, the CDR3 is TGTGCCAGCAGTCCCATCCCCGACATAAGACCGAACACTGAAGCTTTCTTT. It translates to CASSPIPDIRPNTEAFF.

The rearrangement uses TRBV5-5 and TRBJ1-5; weak D call: TRBD1 (6 bases). Germline values: CDR1 SGHKS, CDR2 YYEKEE (reference sequence). V was cut by 4 bases and J by 7 bases, with 18 bases left in between. The CDR3 is made up of 15 amino acids. The CDR3 coding sequence is TGTGCCAGCAGCCGGACCGGGGGGCCAGAACAGCCCCAGCATTTT. Translating it yields CASSRTGGPEQPQHF.